This T cell receptor (gamma chain) came from a study of γδ T cells in repeated Plasmodium falciparum infection. Study summary: Malian children with intense seasonal malaria exposure were compared with matched Australian children. Sampling occurred at baseline, pre-infection for selected infections, and 21 days post-infection.

Of note for this clone: What it binds is unknown.

Bulk repertoires came from Vgamma9/Vdelta2+ or Vdelta2-negative gammadelta T cells flow-sorted from PBMC. CDR1 is EGSNGY and CDR2 is YDSYNSKV in the germline V gene. The junction had 13 bases not matched to a gene; V was cut back by 5 bases and J by 12 bases. This CDR3 is 12 amino acids long. TCRdb reran clone calling via CATT on the multiplex PCR reads. The table records approximately 25,000 gamma-chain clones, 3% of them present only once. Study-level points and caveats: Waves of new clonotype selection appeared after repeated controlled infections in Vdelta2-negative, largely Vdelta1+, gammadelta T cells. The Malian cohort came from a small rural village of predominantly one ethnic group.

The V call is TRGV2, the J call TRGJ1 or TRGJ2. TCRdb leaves out the J gene; it was filled in here by matching the DNA to germline. This TCR was sampled from a pool of human donors (malaria-infected and uninfected, not separated). The sample comprised gamma-delta T cells from blood. CDR3 sequence: CATWAPTSLKLF. In DNA, the CDR3 is TGTGCCACCTGGGCCCCCACTTCTTTGAAACTCTTT.